Described below is a single T cell receptor beta chain sequence and its context. The length of the CDR3 is 13 residues. Germline CDR1 reads MNHNS; CDR2 reads SASEGT. Trimming removed 4 bases at V and 5 bases at J, with 8 bases between. Each PCR reaction had synthetic TCR analog templates spiked into it. Some clones are missing from TCRdb's copy, which holds only in-frame ones; the method was immunoSEQ multiplex PCR. Of 30,000 to 45,000 clones in the sample, around 90% were seen once. This entry belongs to a study of PD-L1 blockade in urothelial cancer. Study as a whole: Every 3 weeks, patients received intravenous atezolizumab 1,200 mg, beginning 2014. Blood analysis took place 3 weeks (second dose) and 6 weeks after treatment start.

The sequence was obtained from a man aged 70-80 years with urothelial cancer. The chain links TRBV6-1 to TRBJ2-2; a weak D match, TRBD1 (5 bases). Specimen: PBMCs, collected around atezolizumab (anti-PD-L1) treatment. Here the CDR3 DNA reads TGTGCCAGCAGTGGGACACAGACCGGGGAGCTGTTTTTT. The encoded protein is CASSGTQTGELFF.